Given below is one T cell receptor beta chain in context. No antigen is known for it. Base qualities are missing; no much larger clone stands one base away. The junction shows trimming of 1 base on V and 2 bases on J, plus 11 bases between the germline ends. Measured from the cysteine to the phenylalanine, the CDR3 is 15 residues long. Just CDR3 DNA is preserved here, 45 bases in frame from base 1. CDR1 and CDR2, looked up from the germline V gene, are SGHDN and FVKESK. TCRbeta CDR3 regions were amplified from genomic DNA by means of the immunoSEQ Assay, a bias-controlled multiplex PCR. In the paper's pipeline: Nucleated cell counts per sample were estimated from amplification of reference gene primers within the assay. To quantify the absolute abundance of each unique TCRbeta CDR3 rearrangement, sequence reads were collapsed and filtered. For each sample, productive Simpson clonality was calculated by taking the square root of Simpson's diversity index across productive rearrangements. TCRdb holds this immuneACCESS table with in-frame rearrangements only. Some clones are missing; in checked studies, unresolved V genes explain under half, and the rest has no known cause. V, J and clone size derive from that table, while D and trimming were established from the DNA sequence. Across this sample there are around 130,000 clones, with about 85% seen only once. Together, the top ten hold more than 3.5% of the sample.

The sample originates from a study of blood T cell repertoires in COVID-19 (TCRdb year 2020). For the study in its entirety: The collaborator samples originated in the United States, Italy and Spain and spanned the acute and convalescent phases of COVID-19. The material from the prospective study consisted of cDNA or gDNA derived from T cells, B-cell-depleted T cells, or PBMCs. Deeply sampled blood TCRbeta repertoires from subjects exposed to, actively infected with, or recovered from COVID-19 were included in the dataset. The repertoires were made available in a free public database intended to serve as a resource for research on the immune response to SARS-CoV-2. The samples were drawn from the first 160 participants of the ongoing ImmuneRACE study and from under 1,500 subjects provided by 6 global collaborators. A de-identified subject ID, COVID-19 status, age in years and sex were almost always included in the sample metadata. Where available, HLA class I and class II types were taken from metadata supplied by the sample provider and were not determined by assay-based typing.

Overall results and qualifications from the work: How much clinical and demographic metadata was included differed by source and by participant, and the metadata was provided uncurated.

Whole blood was collected in K2EDTA tubes by collaborating institutions according to the institutions' own protocols. Collaborator samples were shipped for TCRbeta analysis as frozen whole blood, isolated PBMCs, or DNA extracted from either sample type. Sequencing was done on a sample of peripheral blood. The sequence is built from TRBV14 and TRBJ1-2, with a tentative D gene TRBD1 over 5 matching bases. The sequence derives from a human donor in a cohort sampled during active COVID-19. The nucleotide sequence is given as TGTGCCAGCAGCCAAGTTGGGGCAGGGAACTATGGCTACACCTTC. Its translation is CASSQVGAGNYGYTF.